The clone carrying this T cell receptor beta chain occurred many times. The target antigen is unknown. Germline loops: CDR1 LGHDT, CDR2 YNNKEL (reference sequence). The CDR3 totals 18 residues. J gave up 2 bases and V 0 bases, and 11 bases lay outside the gene matches. The sample is drawn from a study of quantifying T cell responses using KT2 cells. Study summary: cDNA was made from DNase-treated RNA using alpha and beta constant primers. Under optimum conditions, T4 ligation efficiency was estimated at more than 8.5%. The second PCR ran as a qPCR until a predetermined fluorescence threshold was reached.

Study conclusions and caveats: Input KT2 cell number predicted KT2 alpha and beta sequence counts linearly over several orders of magnitude.

Each cDNA got a UMI-containing oligo ligated at its 3' end. An equimolar mix of RC1.1 and RC1.2 primed the beta chain across TRBC1 and TRBC2. TCRdb independently ran MiXCR on the UMI-ligation and nested PCR reads; one entry per CDR3 protein. The table includes about 30,000 distinct CDR3 sequences, roughly 7.2% detected once. Material for sequencing was PBMCs spiked with cells of the T cell clone KT2. This TCR was sampled from a human donor. This rearrangement joins TRBV3-1 to TRBJ2-3; 7 bases align to TRBD2. The CDR3 loop is CASSQEGSREIPTDTQYF. The CDR3 bases are TGTGCCAGCAGCCAAGAAGGCTCGCGGGAGATCCCCACAGATACGCAGTATTTT.